This T cell receptor beta chain comes out of a study of blood T cell repertoires in COVID-19. Turning to the study itself: Samples came from the United States, Italy and Spain, spanning acute and convalescent COVID-19.

This CDR3 comprises 12 residues. Per germline, CDR1 SGHNT and CDR2 YYREEE (reference sequence). V was trimmed by 1 base and J by 7 bases, leaving 8 bases between them. Under the authors' procedure: Nucleated cell counts were estimated from reference gene primer amplification. Only in-frame clones appear in the TCRdb table, and some are missing; sequencing was by immunoSEQ multiplex PCR. The D gene and trimming were derived from the DNA, and the V and J assignments and clone size from that table. The sample has about 170,000 clones; approximately 83% are singletons. This receptor was obtained from a woman of 80 years or more with active or convalescent COVID-19. Specimen: peripheral blood. The J gene is TRBJ1-2, the V gene TRBV5-4; tentative D call: TRBD1 (5 bases). Written as DNA, the CDR3 is TGTGCCAGCAGCTTGCCGGGGGTTGGCTACACCTTC. Translation: CASSLPGVGYTF.